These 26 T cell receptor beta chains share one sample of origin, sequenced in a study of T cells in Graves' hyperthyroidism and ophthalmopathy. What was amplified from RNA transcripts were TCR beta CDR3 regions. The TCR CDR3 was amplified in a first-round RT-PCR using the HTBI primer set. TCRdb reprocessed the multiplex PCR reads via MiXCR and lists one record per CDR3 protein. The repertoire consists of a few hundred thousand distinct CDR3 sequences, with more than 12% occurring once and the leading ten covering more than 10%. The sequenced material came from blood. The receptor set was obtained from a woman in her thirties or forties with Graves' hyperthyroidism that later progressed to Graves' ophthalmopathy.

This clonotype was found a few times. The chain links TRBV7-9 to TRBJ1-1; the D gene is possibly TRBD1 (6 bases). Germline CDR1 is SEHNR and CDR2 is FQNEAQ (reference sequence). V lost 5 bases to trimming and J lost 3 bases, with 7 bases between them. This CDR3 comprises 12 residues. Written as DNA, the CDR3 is TGTGCCAGCAGCAAGGGGGACACTGAAGCTTTCTTT. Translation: CASSKGDTEAFF.

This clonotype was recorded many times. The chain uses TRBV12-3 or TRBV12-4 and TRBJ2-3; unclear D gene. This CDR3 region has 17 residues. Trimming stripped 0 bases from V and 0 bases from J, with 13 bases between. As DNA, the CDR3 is TGTGCCAGCAGTTTAGCGGCGGTCGAGCCTAGCACAGATACGCAGTATTTT. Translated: CASSLAAVEPSTDTQYF.

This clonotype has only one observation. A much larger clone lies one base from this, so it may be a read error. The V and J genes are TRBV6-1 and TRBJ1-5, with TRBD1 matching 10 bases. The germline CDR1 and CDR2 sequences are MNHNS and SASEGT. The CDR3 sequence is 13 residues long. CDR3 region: CDSLGQGREPQHF. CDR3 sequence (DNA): TGTGACTCCCTGGGACAGGGGAGGGAGCCCCAGCATTTT.

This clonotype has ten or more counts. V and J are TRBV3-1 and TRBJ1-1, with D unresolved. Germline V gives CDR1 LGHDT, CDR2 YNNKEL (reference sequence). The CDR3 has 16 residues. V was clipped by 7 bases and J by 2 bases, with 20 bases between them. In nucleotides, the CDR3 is TGTGCCAGCACCCCAAACGTGGGATGGGTAAACACTGAAGCTTTCTTT. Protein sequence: CASTPNVGWVNTEAFF. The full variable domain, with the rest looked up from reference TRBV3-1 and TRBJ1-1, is DTAVSQTPKYLVTQMGNDKSIKCEQNLGHDTMYWYKQDSKKFLKIMFSYNNKELIINETVPNRFSPKSPDKAHLNLHINSLELGDSAVYFCASTPNVGWVNTEAFFGQGTRLTVV.

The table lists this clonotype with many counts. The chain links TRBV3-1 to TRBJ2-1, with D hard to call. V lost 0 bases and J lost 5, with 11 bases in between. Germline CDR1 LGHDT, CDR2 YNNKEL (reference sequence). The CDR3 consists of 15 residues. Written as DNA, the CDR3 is TGTGCCAGCAGCCAAGATCATAACGGAGACAATGAGCAGTTCTTC. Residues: CASSQDHNGDNEQFF.

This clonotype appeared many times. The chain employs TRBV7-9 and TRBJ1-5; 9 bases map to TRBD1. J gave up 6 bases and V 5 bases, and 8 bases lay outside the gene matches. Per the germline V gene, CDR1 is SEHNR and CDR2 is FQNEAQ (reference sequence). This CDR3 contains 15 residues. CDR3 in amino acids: CASSTGQGTSQPQHF. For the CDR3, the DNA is TGTGCCAGCAGCACGGGACAGGGTACTAGTCAGCCCCAGCATTTT.

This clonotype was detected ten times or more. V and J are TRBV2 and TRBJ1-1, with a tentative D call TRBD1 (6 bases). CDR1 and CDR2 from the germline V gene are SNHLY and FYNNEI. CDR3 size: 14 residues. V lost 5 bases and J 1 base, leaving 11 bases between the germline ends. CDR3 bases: TGTGCCAGCAGTCGACGGGACACGAACACTGAAGCTTTCTTT. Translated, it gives CASSRRDTNTEAFF.

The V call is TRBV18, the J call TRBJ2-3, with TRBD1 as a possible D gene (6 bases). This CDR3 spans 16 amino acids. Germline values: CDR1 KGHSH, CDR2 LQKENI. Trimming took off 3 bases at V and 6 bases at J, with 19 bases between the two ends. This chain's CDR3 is CASSPGTSLQADTQYF. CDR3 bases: TGTGCCAGCTCACCCGGGACATCCTTGCAGGCGGATACGCAGTATTTT. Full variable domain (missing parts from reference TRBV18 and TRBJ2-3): NAGVMQNPRHLVRRRGQEARLRCSPMKGHSHVYWYRQLPEEGLKFMVYLQKENIIDESGMPKERFSAEFPKEGPSILRIQQVVRGDSAAYFCASSPGTSLQADTQYFGPGTRLTVL.

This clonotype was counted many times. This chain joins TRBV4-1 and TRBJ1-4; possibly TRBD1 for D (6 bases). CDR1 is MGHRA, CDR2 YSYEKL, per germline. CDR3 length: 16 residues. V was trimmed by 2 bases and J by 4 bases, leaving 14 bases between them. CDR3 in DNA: TGCGCCAGCAGCCAAACCCGGGACACCAATAATGAAAAACTGTTTTTT. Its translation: CASSQTRDTNNEKLFF.

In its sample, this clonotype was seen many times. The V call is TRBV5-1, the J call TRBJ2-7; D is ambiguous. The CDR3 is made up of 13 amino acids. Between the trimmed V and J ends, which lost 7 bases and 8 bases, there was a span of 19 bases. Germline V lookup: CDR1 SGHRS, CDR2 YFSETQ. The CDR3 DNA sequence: TGCGCCAGCGGGTCAGGTCTTGACGGGCAGCAGTACTTC. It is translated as CASGSGLDGQQYF.

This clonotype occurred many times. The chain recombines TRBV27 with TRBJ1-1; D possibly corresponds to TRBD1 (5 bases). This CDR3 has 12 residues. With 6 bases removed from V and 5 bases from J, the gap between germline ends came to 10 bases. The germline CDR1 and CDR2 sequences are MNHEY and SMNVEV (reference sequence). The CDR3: CASRTGGTEAFF. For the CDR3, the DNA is TGTGCCAGCAGGACTGGGGGTACTGAAGCTTTCTTT.

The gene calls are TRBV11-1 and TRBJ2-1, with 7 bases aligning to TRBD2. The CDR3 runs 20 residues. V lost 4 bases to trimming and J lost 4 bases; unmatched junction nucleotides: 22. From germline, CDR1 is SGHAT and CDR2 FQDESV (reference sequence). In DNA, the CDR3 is TGTGCCAGCAGCTGGTTCCGGGACTATCTAATCAGAGAGAGTTACAATGAGCAGTTCTTC. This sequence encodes CASSWFRDYLIRESYNEQFF.

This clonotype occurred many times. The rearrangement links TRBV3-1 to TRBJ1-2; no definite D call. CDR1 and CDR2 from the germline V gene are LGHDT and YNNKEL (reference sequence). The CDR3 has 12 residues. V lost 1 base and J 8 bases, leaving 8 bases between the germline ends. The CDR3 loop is CASSQGGRGYTF. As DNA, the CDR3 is TGTGCCAGCAGCCAAGGCGGGAGGGGCTACACCTTC. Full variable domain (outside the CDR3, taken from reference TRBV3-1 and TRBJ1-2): DTAVSQTPKYLVTQMGNDKSIKCEQNLGHDTMYWYKQDSKKFLKIMFSYNNKELIINETVPNRFSPKSPDKAHLNLHINSLELGDSAVYFCASSQGGRGYTFGSGTRLTVV.

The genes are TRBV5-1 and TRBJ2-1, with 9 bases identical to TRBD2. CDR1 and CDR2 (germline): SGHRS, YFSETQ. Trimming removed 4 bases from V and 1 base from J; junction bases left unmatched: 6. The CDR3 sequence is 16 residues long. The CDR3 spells CASSKGAGGSYNEQFF. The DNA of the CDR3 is TGCGCCAGCAGCAAGGGAGCGGGGGGATCCTACAATGAGCAGTTCTTC.

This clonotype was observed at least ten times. CDR3 sequence reads: CASSVYFSNQPQHF. Here the CDR3 DNA reads TGTGCCAGCAGCGTGTACTTTAGCAATCAGCCCCAGCATTTT. This chain connects TRBV9 to TRBJ1-5; D unresolved. The ends were cut back, 2 bases at V and 0 bases at J, with 6 bases in the middle. The germline V gene has CDR1 SGDLS and CDR2 YYNGEE. This CDR3 has 14 amino acids.

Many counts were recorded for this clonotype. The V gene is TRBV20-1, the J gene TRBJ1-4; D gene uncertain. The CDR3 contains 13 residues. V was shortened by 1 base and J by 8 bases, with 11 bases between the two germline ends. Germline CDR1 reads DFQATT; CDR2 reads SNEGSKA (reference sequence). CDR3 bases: TGCAGTGCTAGAGCCCTGGGAGGAGAAAAACTGTTTTTT. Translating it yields CSARALGGEKLFF.

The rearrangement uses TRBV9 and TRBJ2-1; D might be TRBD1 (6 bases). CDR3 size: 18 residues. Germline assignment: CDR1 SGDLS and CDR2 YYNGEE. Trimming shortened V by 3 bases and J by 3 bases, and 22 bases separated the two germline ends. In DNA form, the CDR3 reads TGTGCCAGCAGCGGAGGACCCCAGGACAGAGGGGTCTACAATGAGCAGTTCTTC. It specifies CASSGGPQDRGVYNEQFF.

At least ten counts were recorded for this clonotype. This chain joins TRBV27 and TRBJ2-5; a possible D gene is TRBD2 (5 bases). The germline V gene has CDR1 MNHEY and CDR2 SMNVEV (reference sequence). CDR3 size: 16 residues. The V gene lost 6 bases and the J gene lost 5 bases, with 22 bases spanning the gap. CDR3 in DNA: TGTGCCAGCAGACCACAGATAGCGTCCGCTGGGGAGACCCAGTACTTC. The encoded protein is CASRPQIASAGETQYF.

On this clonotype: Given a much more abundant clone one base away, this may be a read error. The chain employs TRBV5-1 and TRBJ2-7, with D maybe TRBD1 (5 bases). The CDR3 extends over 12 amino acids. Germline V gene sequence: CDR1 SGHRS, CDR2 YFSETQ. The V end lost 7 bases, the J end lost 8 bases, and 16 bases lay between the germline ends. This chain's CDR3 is CASWGPDGKQYF. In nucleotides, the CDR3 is TGCGCCAGCTGGGGCCCCGACGGCAAGCAGTACTTC. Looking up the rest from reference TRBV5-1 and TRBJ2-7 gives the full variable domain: KAGVTQTPRYLIKTRGQQVTLSCSPISGHRSVSWYQQTPGQGLQFLFEYFSETQRNKGNFPGRFSGRQFSNSRSEMNVSTLELGDSALYLCASWGPDGKQYFGPGTRLTVT.

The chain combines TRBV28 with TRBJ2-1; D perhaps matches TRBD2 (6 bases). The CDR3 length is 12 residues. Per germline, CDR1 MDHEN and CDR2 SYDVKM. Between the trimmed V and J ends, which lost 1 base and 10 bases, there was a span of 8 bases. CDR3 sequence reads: CASSLSLAEQFF. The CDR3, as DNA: TGTGCCAGCAGTTTATCTCTAGCGGAGCAGTTCTTC.

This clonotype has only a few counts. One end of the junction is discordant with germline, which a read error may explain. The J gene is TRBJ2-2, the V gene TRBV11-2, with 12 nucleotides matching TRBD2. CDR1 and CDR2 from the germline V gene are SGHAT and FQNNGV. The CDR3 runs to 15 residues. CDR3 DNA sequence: TGTGCCAGCAGCCGACTAGCGGGAGCGATCGGGGAGCTGCTTTTT. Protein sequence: CASSRLAGAIGELLF.

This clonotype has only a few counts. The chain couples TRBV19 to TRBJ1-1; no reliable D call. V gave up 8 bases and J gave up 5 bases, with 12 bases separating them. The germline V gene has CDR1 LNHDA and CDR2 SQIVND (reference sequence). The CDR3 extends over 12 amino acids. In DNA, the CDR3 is TGTGCCAGTCAATCTGGGTGGACTGAAGCTTTCTTT. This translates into CASQSGWTEAFF.

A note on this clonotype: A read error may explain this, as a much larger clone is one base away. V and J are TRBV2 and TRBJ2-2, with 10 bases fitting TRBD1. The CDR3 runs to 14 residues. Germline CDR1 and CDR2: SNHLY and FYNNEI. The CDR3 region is CASTRDRGGGEPFF. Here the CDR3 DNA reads TGTGCCAGCACCCGGGACAGGGGCGGCGGGGAGCCGTTTTTT. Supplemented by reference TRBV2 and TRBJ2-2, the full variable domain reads EPEVTQTPSHQVTQMGQEVILRCVPISNHLYFYWYRQILGQKVEFLVSFYNNEISEKSEIFDDQFSVERPDGSNFTLKIRSTKLEDSAMYFCASTRDRGGGEPFFGEGSRLTVL.

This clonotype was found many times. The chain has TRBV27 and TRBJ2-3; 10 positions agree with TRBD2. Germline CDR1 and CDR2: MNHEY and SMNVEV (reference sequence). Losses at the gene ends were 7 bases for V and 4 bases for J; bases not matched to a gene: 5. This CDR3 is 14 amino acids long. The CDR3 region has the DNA TGTGCCAGCATAGCGGGAGGAGGAGCAGATACGCAGTATTTT. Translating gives CASIAGGGADTQYF.

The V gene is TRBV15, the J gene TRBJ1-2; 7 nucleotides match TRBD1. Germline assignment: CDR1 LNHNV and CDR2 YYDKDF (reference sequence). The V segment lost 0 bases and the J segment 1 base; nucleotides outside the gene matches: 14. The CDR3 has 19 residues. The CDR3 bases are TGTGCCACCAGCAGAGATCGGGGGACAGAGGATCTCTTTAACTATGGCTACACCTTC. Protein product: CATSRDRGTEDLFNYGYTF.

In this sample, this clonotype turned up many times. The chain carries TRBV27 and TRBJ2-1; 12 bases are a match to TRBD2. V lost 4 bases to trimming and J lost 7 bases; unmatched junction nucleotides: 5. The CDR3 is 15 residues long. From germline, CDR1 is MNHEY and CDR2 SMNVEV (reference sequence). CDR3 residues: CASSYLAGGVNEQFF. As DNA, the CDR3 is TGTGCCAGCAGTTACCTAGCGGGAGGGGTAAATGAGCAGTTCTTC.